This TCR beta chain was observed in a study of OX40 agonist ivuxolimab in advanced cancers. The study's findings and limits: More expanded clones were found, on average, in CD8+ than in CD4+ T cells. CD4+ and CD8+ blood T cells expanded clonally by week 6 at 0.1 to 3.0 mg/kg.

Any history of autoimmune disease or systemic immunosuppression disqualified patients. CDR1 and CDR2 (germline): SGHDT, YYEEEE. Deletions cut 2 bases from V and 4 bases from J, with 5 bases between. The CDR3 is 12 amino acids. Details on this clone: Its specificity is not known.

The method was immunoSEQ multiplex PCR; TCRdb's version includes in-frame clones alone and lacks a portion of them. Of 13,000 or so clones listed, 82% are singletons. This clonotype was obtained from an adult with an advanced solid tumor such as melanoma, head and neck, liver or kidney cancer. The sequencing here drew on CD4+ or CD8+ T cells sorted from blood, taken in a trial of the OX40 agonist ivuxolimab. The rearrangement links TRBV5-6 to TRBJ2-3; D is unclear. The CDR3 here is CASSFGSDTQYF. CDR3 DNA sequence: TGTGCCAGCAGCTTCGGCTCAGATACGCAGTATTTT.